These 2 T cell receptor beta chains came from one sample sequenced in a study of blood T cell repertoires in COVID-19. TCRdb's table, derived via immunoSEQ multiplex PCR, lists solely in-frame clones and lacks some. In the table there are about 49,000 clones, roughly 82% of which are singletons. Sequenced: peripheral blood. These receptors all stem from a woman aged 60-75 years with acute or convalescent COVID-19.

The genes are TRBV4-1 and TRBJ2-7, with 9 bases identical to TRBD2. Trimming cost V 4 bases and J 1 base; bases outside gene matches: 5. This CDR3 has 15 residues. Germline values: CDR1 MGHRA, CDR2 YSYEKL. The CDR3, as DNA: TGCGCCAGCAGCCCGGGACTAGCTCGTTCCTACGAGCAGTACTTC. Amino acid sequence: CASSPGLARSYEQYF.

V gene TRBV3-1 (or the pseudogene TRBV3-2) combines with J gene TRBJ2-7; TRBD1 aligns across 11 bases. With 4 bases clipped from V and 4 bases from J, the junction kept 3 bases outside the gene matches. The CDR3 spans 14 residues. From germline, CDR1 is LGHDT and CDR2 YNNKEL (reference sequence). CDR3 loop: CASSPGTGGYEQYF. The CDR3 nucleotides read TGTGCCAGCAGCCCCGGGACAGGGGGTTACGAGCAGTACTTC.